These 17 T cell receptor beta chains were sequenced from one sample in a study of blood T cell repertoires in COVID-19. The data were produced by immunoSEQ multiplex PCR, yet TCRdb's version contains in-frame clones alone and is incomplete. The sample has some 240,000 clones; roughly 84% are singletons. Input material: peripheral blood. All receptors come from a woman in her 40s who had recovered from COVID-19.

This clone has a handful of counts. The rearrangement links TRBV5-6 to TRBJ2-6; weak D call: TRBD2 (6 bases). This CDR3 is built from 18 residues. Trimming removed 2 bases at V and 0 bases at J, with 15 bases between. Germline CDR1 and CDR2: SGHDT and YYEEEE. The CDR3 sequence: CASSLISGAVSGANVLTF. CDR3 coding DNA: TGTGCCAGCAGCTTAATTAGCGGTGCTGTCTCTGGGGCCAACGTCCTGACTTTC.

This chain links TRBV20-1 with TRBJ2-5; D ambiguous. CDR1 DFQATT and CDR2 SNEGSKA come from the germline V gene (reference sequence). V was trimmed by 3 bases and J by 3 bases, leaving 14 bases between them. The CDR3 has 14 residues. The DNA for the CDR3 is TGCAGTGCTAGTTTTCTAGAAGTTAAAGAGACCCAGTACTTC. It encodes CSASFLEVKETQYF.

This chain connects TRBV18 to TRBJ1-6; 9 positions match TRBD1. The CDR3 covers 15 residues. CDR1 KGHSH and CDR2 LQKENI come from the germline V gene. J lost 8 bases, V lost 3 bases, and 5 bases had no gene match. The CDR3 loop is CASSPSQGADSPLHF. The CDR3 coding sequence is TGTGCCAGCTCACCCTCACAGGGGGCGGATTCACCCCTCCACTTT.

V is TRBV18 and J is TRBJ1-6; D is uncertain. Between the trimmed V and J ends, which lost 3 bases and 0 bases, there was a span of 6 bases. Germline CDR1 reads KGHSH; CDR2 reads LQKENI. The CDR3 contains 15 residues. CDR3 loop: CASSPESSYNSPLHF. The CDR3 bases are TGTGCCAGCTCACCGGAGAGCTCCTATAATTCACCCCTCCACTTT.

This chain uses TRBV7-2 with TRBJ2-3; D is unclear. This CDR3 has 14 residues. V lost 5 bases, J lost 0 bases, and 9 bases lay in between. Germline lookup yields CDR1 SGHTA and CDR2 FQGNSA. The CDR3 DNA is TGTGCCAGCAGCCTGGGCCACAGCACAGATACGCAGTATTTT. Amino acids: CASSLGHSTDTQYF.

This clone showed up just a few times. The CDR3 DNA reads as TGTGCCAGCTCGCCGCGGACAGGAACCTATGGCTACACCTTC. Translating gives CASSPRTGTYGYTF. The V gene is TRBV18, the J gene TRBJ1-2; 7 nucleotides match TRBD1. Germline-derived CDR1 and CDR2 are KGHSH and LQKENI. The CDR3 is made up of 14 amino acids. V gave up 6 bases and J gave up 4 bases; unmatched junction bases: 8.

The chain employs TRBV7-8 and TRBJ1-2, with a tentative D call TRBD1 (5 bases). Germline loops: CDR1 SGHVS, CDR2 FQNEAQ. The CDR3 loop spans 15 amino acids. V lost 5 bases to trimming and J lost 1 base, with 14 bases between them. DNA of the CDR3: TGTGCCAGCAGCGCCATGGACAACTTTAACTATGGCTACACCTTC. Protein sequence: CASSAMDNFNYGYTF.

V gene TRBV7-2 combines with J gene TRBJ2-1, with TRBD1 matching 11 bases. Germline-derived CDR1 and CDR2 are SGHTA and FQGNSA. CDR3 length: 14 amino acids. Trimming removed 5 bases from V and 8 bases from J; junction bases left unmatched: 5. CDR3 protein: CASSVGQGAYEQFF. CDR3 DNA sequence: TGTGCCAGCAGCGTAGGACAGGGGGCGTATGAGCAGTTCTTC.

This chain links TRBV11-3 with TRBJ2-2, with D possibly TRBD2 on 6 matching bases. V lost 1 base to trimming and J lost 0 bases, with 9 bases between them. The CDR3 extends over 16 amino acids. Per germline, CDR1 SGHNT and CDR2 YENEEA. The CDR3 sequence is CASSLASAANTGELFF. The CDR3 nucleotides are TGTGCCAGCAGCTTAGCTAGCGCCGCGAACACCGGGGAGCTGTTTTTT.

This clone appeared a few times. The chain has TRBV4-3 and TRBJ1-2; the D gene is possibly TRBD1 (6 bases). Between the trimmed V and J ends, which lost 1 base and 7 bases, there was a span of 13 bases. Germline values: CDR1 LGHNA, CDR2 YSLEER. There are 14 residues in the CDR3. DNA for the CDR3: TGCGCCAGCAGCCAAGCCCACAGGGAGGGTGGCTACACCTTC. It is translated as CASSQAHREGGYTF.

J is TRBJ2-5 and V is TRBV11-3; perhaps TRBD1 as D (6 bases). Germline lookup yields CDR1 SGHNT and CDR2 YENEEA. There are 14 residues in the CDR3. V lost 5 bases to trimming and J lost 5 bases, with 15 bases between them. The CDR3 reads CASSRERQAETQYF. CDR3 coding DNA: TGTGCCAGCAGCAGAGAGCGACAGGCGGAGACCCAGTACTTC.

The rearrangement uses TRBV12-3 or TRBV12-4 and TRBJ2-5, with unresolved D. The V end lost 3 bases, the J end lost 5 bases, and 7 bases lay between the germline ends. The CDR3 is 12 residues long. CDR3 loop: CASSFHGETQYF. The DNA of the CDR3 is TGTGCCAGCAGTTTTCATGGCGAGACCCAGTACTTC.

The chain recombines TRBV12-3 or TRBV12-4 with TRBJ1-1; weak D call: TRBD1 (5 bases). CDR3 length equals 13 residues. V was clipped by 4 bases and J by 3 bases, with 9 bases between them. The DNA for the CDR3 is TGTGCCAGCAGTTCCGAAGGGGACACTGAAGCTTTCTTT. This sequence encodes CASSSEGDTEAFF.

This clone was recorded only once. This chain links TRBV5-8 with TRBJ1-2, with D tentatively TRBD1 (6 bases). V was pared by 0 bases and J by 8 bases, with 14 bases between. Germline CDR1 SGHTS, CDR2 YDEGEE. This CDR3 contains 14 residues. CDR3 nucleotide sequence: TGTGCCAGCAGCTTGGGTTACAGGGTAGGAGGCTACACCTTC. Its translation is CASSLGYRVGGYTF.

This sequence joins TRBV6-2 or TRBV6-3 and TRBJ1-2, with TRBD1 matching 7 bases. The germline CDR1 and CDR2 sequences are MNHEY and SVGEGT. J lost 5 bases, V lost 1 base, and 13 bases had no gene match. The CDR3 sequence is 17 residues long. CDR3 nucleotides: TGTGCCAGCAGTTACTGGAAATTTGGACAGGTCTTTTATGGCTACACCTTC. It yields the protein CASSYWKFGQVFYGYTF.

The chain uses TRBV7-9 and TRBJ1-2, with 7 bases lining up with TRBD1. Trimming removed 5 bases from V and 8 bases from J; junction bases left unmatched: 11. CDR3 length: 14 residues. Per the germline V gene, CDR1 is SEHNR and CDR2 is FQNEAQ (reference sequence). In DNA form, the CDR3 reads TGTGCCAGCAGCCAGGGACAGCTCAACGAGGGCTACACCTTC. Translated, it gives CASSQGQLNEGYTF.

The CDR3 DNA is TGTGCCAGCAGTTACTCCAGGGGAGGGGGGAACACTGAAGCTTTCTTT. Protein sequence: CASSYSRGGGNTEAFF. This rearrangement joins TRBV6-6 to TRBJ1-1; a possible D gene is TRBD1 (6 bases). Germline CDR1 and CDR2: MNHNY and SVGAGI (reference sequence). The CDR3 extends over 16 amino acids. Trimming shortened V by 0 bases and J by 1 base, and 12 bases separated the two germline ends.